This TCR beta chain appears in the sequencing data of a study of T cell responses to AZD1222 COVID-19 vaccine. A note on this clone: Its antigen remains unknown.

Study conclusions and caveats: Donors, mostly white British, included more females; clonal diversity was possibly underestimated.

Assay used: immunoSEQ multiplex PCR; TCRdb lists only in-frame clones, some missing. The table has 150,000 to 200,000 clones, 94% seen once. This CDR3 region has 14 residues. Germline-derived CDR1 and CDR2 are WSHSY and SAAADI. Trimming left V 4 bases short and J 1 base short, with 7 bases between. The sequence was obtained from an adult in good health. The material was peripheral blood, obtained on day 0 of AZD1222 vaccination. The chain uses TRBV10-2 and TRBJ1-4, with D uncertain. CDR3 nucleotide sequence: TGCGCCAGCAGTGTACGAGGAACTAATGAAAAACTGTTTTTT. It is translated as CASSVRGTNEKLFF.